Below are 10 T cell receptor beta chains sequenced from a single sample in a study of identical twins. In TCRdb, the 5' RACE reads were re-called with MiXCR into one record per CDR3 protein. The sample holds about 20,000 distinct CDR3 sequences, roughly 63% seen once. Sequencing used memory (CD45RO+) T cells sorted from blood. The source of these receptors is a woman between 18 and 29 years old in good health. This table probably holds off-target reads from a library built for another chain.

V usage is TRBV12-3 or TRBV12-4 and J usage is TRBJ1-1; 7 bases map to TRBD1. V lost 0 bases, J lost 1 base, and 2 bases stayed unmatched. There are 15 residues in the CDR3. The CDR3 reads CASSLAGTANTEAFF. The CDR3 coding sequence is TGTGCCAGCAGTTTAGCAGGGACAGCGAACACTGAAGCTTTCTTT.

The genes are TRBV6-5 and TRBJ2-5, with D perhaps matching TRBD2 (6 bases). Looked up from germline, CDR1 is MNHEY and CDR2 is SVGAGI. The CDR3 is made up of 16 amino acids. Trimming stripped 0 bases from V and 4 bases from J, with 15 bases between. The DNA of the CDR3 is TGTGCCAGCAGTTACTCGGTAGCGGTAGAAAGAGAGACCCAGTACTTC. Protein product: CASSYSVAVERETQYF.

The chain uses TRBV20-1 and TRBJ2-3; the D gene is possibly TRBD1 (6 bases). The germline V and J ends were trimmed by 6 bases and 3 bases, with 19 bases remaining between them. This CDR3 has 15 residues. In germline, CDR1 is DFQATT, CDR2 SNEGSKA (reference sequence). DNA for the CDR3: TGCAGTGCGGGACACAGAAGGTGGGGGACAGATACGCAGTATTTT. It codes for CSAGHRRWGTDTQYF.

This clonotype came up once. This chain joins TRBV14 and TRBJ2-1; D perhaps matches TRBD2 (5 bases). From germline, CDR1 is SGHDN and CDR2 FVKESK. CDR3 size: 15 residues. V lost 9 bases to trimming and J lost 3 bases, with 18 bases between them. CDR3 DNA sequence: TGTGCCAGGATCCTTATCCGGGGAATCTACAATGAGCAGTTCTTC. It is translated as CARILIRGIYNEQFF.

J is TRBJ2-1 and V is TRBV11-3, with a weak D call TRBD1 (6 bases). The CDR3 is 14 amino acids. Trimming removed 2 bases from V and 4 bases from J, with 9 bases in between. Germline V gives CDR1 SGHNT, CDR2 YENEEA. Here the CDR3 DNA reads TGTGCCAGCAGCTTACTACAGGGTTACAATGAGCAGTTCTTC. As protein: CASSLLQGYNEQFF.

This chain joins TRBV5-1 and TRBJ2-7, with 8 bases identical to TRBD2. V gave up 0 bases and J gave up 5 bases; unmatched junction bases: 7. The CDR3 is 15 amino acids. CDR1 and CDR2 (germline): SGHRS, YFSETQ. This chain's CDR3 is CASSLGAGALHEQYF. The CDR3, as DNA: TGCGCCAGCAGCTTGGGAGCGGGAGCCCTCCACGAGCAGTACTTC. Combining the CDR3 with reference TRBV5-1 and TRBJ2-7 gives the whole variable domain KAGVTQTPRYLIKTRGQQVTLSCSPISGHRSVSWYQQTPGQGLQFLFEYFSETQRNKGNFPGRFSGRQFSNSRSEMNVSTLELGDSALYLCASSLGAGALHEQYFGPGTRLTVT.

The genes are TRBV10-3 and TRBJ2-2; a weak D match, TRBD1 (6 bases). Trimming took off 8 bases at V and 2 bases at J, with 15 bases between the two ends. CDR3 size: 15 residues. CDR1 and CDR2 (germline): ENHRY, SYGVKD. The CDR3 spells CAIWVGQTNTGELFF. CDR3 in DNA: TGTGCCATCTGGGTGGGACAAACCAACACCGGGGAGCTGTTTTTT.

V is TRBV30 and J is TRBJ2-3; no definite D call. CDR1 is GTSNPN, CDR2 SVGIG, per germline (reference sequence). V lost 4 bases, J lost 10 bases, and 12 bases lay in between. This CDR3 has 11 amino acids. The CDR3 protein is CAWTSLTAQYF. The DNA for the CDR3 is TGTGCCTGGACTAGTTTAACAGCGCAGTATTTT.

The chain uses TRBV5-5 and TRBJ2-7; 9 bases agree with TRBD1. Trimming took 2 bases from V and 3 from J; bases not matched to a gene: 3. The CDR3 totals 14 residues. Germline loops: CDR1 SGHKS, CDR2 YYEKEE (reference sequence). CDR3 residues: CASSFGTGIYEQYF. The CDR3 DNA reads as TGTGCCAGCAGCTTCGGGACAGGGATCTACGAGCAGTACTTC.

A few counts support this clonotype. The chain combines TRBV10-3 with TRBJ2-2, with 7 bases identical to TRBD2. The V gene end was trimmed by 11 bases and the J gene end by 0 bases; junction bases not matched to a gene: 12. This CDR3 has 16 amino acids. Germline V gene sequence: CDR1 ENHRY, CDR2 SYGVKD. Written as DNA, the CDR3 is TGTGCCCTCGGAAAGGGAGGGAGCGCGAACACCGGGGAGCTGTTTTTT. Residues: CALGKGGSANTGELFF.